This T cell receptor (beta chain) appears in the sequencing data of a study of OX40 agonist ivuxolimab in advanced cancers. Broadly, across the study: Ivuxolimab was a fully human IgG2 agonistic monoclonal antibody targeting the costimulatory receptor OX40 (CD134). Intravenous ivuxolimab was administered to patients every 2 weeks at six dose levels: 0.01, 0.1, 0.3, 1.5, 3 and 10 mg/kg. Of the 50 to 55 dose-escalation patients, hepatocellular carcinoma was present in about 20, melanoma in around 15, renal cell carcinoma in 9 and head and neck cancer in 9. A male proportion of around 80% and a mean age of approximately 58 years, ranging from about 23 to 90, were recorded for the dose-escalation cohort. Patients were allowed to have had prior anti-PD-1, anti-PD-L1 or anti-CTLA-4 therapy, and 40% of the dose-escalation patients had previously received checkpoint inhibitors. Partial responses occurred in three dose-escalation patients, of whom one had hepatocellular carcinoma and two had cutaneous melanoma. Peripheral TCRbeta sequencing was intended to test whether TCR sequence diversity was altered and clonal T-cell expansion was caused by ivuxolimab. The paper covers the monotherapy dose-escalation part of the phase I ivuxolimab trial, which included N of about 51 patients. Overall results and qualifications from the work: At doses from 0.1 to 3.0 mg/kg, clonal expansion was seen in both CD4+ and CD8+ blood T cells between baseline and week 6. Which antigens the clonally expanded peripheral T cells were specific for was not determined. Low levels of normalized T-cell clonal expansion were also seen in some patients who did not respond. Partial responders in the 0.1-3.0 mg/kg groups had among the lowest normalized peripheral clonal expansion, especially among CD8+ T cells. After ivuxolimab, CD8+ T cells had more expanded clones than CD4+ T cells on average.

To note about this clone: What antigen it recognizes has not been identified. No base-level quality is on record; no much larger clone is a single base apart.

V and J are trimmed by 5 bases and 8 bases, and the gene matches miss 6 bases of the junction. Reading the germline V gene (reference sequence) gives CDR1 SGHNT and CDR2 YYREEE. Including cysteine and phenylalanine, the CDR3 has 15 amino acids. Here the CDR3 DNA is all that survives: 45 bases in frame from base 1. The trial excluded patients who had a history of autoimmune disease or were on systemic immunosuppression. Peripheral blood for TCR sequencing was collected from all dose cohorts at baseline, on cycle 4 day 1, and on cycle 7 day 1. Samples came from an open-label, multicenter, first-in-human phase I dose-escalation trial of ivuxolimab. The trial enrolled adults with locally advanced or metastatic head and neck squamous cell, hepatocellular, melanoma or renal cell carcinoma. Before TCR sequencing, CD4+ T cells and CD8+ T cells from peripheral blood were sorted into separate populations. To sequence the TCRbeta CDR3 region, genomic DNA was isolated from the sorted cells. TCRbeta CDR3 regions were sequenced using the immunoSEQ Assay. TCRdb took over this immuneACCESS table, retaining in-frame rearrangements with V and J assigned. Such tables are incomplete; in checked studies, under half of the missing clones stem from an unresolved V gene, and the remainder is unexplained. The sample table holds around 91,000 clones, of which roughly nine tenths were seen once. The ten biggest clones cover about 0.2% of the sample.

The receptor was derived from an adult with an advanced solid tumor such as melanoma, head and neck, liver or kidney cancer. The V and J segments used are TRBV5-4 and TRBJ2-1, with 14 bases aligning to TRBD2. Sample: CD4+ or CD8+ T cells sorted from blood, taken in a trial of the OX40 agonist ivuxolimab. The CDR3 amino acid sequence is: CASSSGLAGVHEQFF. The DNA is as follows: TGTGCCAGCAGTTCGGGACTAGCGGGAGTACATGAGCAGTTCTTC.